This T cell receptor (beta chain) was identified during a study of naive CD8 T cells in extremely preterm neonates. Elective cesarean births at roughly 35-41 weeks, without labor or membrane rupture, supplied the cord blood. Sorted cells: live naive CD8+ T cells, CD45RA+CCR7+, Annexin V-negative. Study results and caveats: Preterm infants showed shorter CDR3s, fewer N additions and less trimming than older groups.

From germline, CDR1 is MNHEY and CDR2 SMNVEV (reference sequence). The V and J ends lost 2 bases and 7 bases, in that order; junction bases with no gene match: 2. This CDR3 is 15 amino acids long. To note about this clone: Its antigen is undetermined.

Clones were read by immunoSEQ multiplex PCR, and TCRdb kept only the in-frame ones, dropping some. The repertoire holds roughly 5,100 clones, about 97% seen once, with 0.5% to 0.6% in the top ten. This rearrangement joins TRBV27 to TRBJ2-2, with 12 bases aligning to TRBD2. The sample comprised naive CD8+ T cells from cord blood. The sequence came from a newborn in good health. The CDR3 here is CASSLLAGGHGELFF. CDR3 sequence (DNA): TGTGCCAGCAGTTTACTAGCGGGGGGGCACGGGGAGCTGTTTTTT.